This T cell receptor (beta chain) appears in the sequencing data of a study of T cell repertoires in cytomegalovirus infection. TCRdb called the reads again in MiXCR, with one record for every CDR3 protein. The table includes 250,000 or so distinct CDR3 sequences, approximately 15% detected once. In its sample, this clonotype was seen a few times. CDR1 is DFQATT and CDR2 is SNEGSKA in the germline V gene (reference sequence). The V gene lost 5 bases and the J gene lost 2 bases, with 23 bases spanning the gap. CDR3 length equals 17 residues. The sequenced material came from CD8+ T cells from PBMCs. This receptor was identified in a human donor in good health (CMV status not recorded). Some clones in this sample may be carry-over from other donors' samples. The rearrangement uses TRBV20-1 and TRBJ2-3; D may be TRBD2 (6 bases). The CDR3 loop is CSALSWDPRDLTDTQYF. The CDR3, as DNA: TGCAGTGCTCTATCATGGGATCCGCGGGACCTCACAGATACGCAGTATTTT.